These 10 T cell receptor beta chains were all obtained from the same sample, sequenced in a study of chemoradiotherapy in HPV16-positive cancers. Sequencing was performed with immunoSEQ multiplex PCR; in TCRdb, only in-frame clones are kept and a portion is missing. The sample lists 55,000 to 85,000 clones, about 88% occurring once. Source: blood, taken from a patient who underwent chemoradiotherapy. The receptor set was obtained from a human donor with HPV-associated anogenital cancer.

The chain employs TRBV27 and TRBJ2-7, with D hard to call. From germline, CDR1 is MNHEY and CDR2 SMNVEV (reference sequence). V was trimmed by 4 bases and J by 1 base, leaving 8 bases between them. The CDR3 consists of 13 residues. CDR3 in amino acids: CASSYHGSYEQYF. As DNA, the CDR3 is TGTGCCAGCAGTTATCACGGGTCCTACGAGCAGTACTTC.

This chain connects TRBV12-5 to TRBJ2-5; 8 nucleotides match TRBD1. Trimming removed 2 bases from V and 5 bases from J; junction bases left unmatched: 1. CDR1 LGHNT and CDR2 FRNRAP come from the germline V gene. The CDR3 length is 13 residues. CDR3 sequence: CASGLTGGETQYF. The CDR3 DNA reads TGTGCTAGTGGTTTGACAGGGGGTGAGACCCAGTACTTC.

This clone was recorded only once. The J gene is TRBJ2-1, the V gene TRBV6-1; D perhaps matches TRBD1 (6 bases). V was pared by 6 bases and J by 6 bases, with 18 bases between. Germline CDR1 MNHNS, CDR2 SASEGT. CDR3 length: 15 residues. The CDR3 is CASRYSQGLSNEQFF. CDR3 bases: TGTGCCAGCAGATATTCACAGGGCTTGAGCAATGAGCAGTTCTTC.

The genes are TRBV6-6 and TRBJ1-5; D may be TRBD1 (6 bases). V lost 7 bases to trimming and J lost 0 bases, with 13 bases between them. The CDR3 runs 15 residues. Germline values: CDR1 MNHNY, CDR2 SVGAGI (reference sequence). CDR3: CASNHYRDSNQPQHF. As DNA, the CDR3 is TGTGCCAGCAATCACTACAGGGATAGCAATCAGCCCCAGCATTTT.

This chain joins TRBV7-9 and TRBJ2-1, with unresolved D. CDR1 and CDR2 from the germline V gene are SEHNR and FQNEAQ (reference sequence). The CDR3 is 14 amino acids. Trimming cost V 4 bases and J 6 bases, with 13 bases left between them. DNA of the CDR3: TGTGCCAGCAGCTCCTCCGTAGTAGGCAATGAGCAGTTCTTC. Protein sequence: CASSSSVVGNEQFF. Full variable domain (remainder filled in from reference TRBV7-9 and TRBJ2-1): DTGVSQNPRHKITKRGQNVTFRCDPISEHNRLYWYRQTLGQGPEFLTYFQNEAQLEKSRLLSDRFSAERPKGSFSTLEIQRTEQGDSAMYLCASSSSVVGNEQFFGPGTRLTVL.

The CDR3 region has the DNA TGTGCCAGCAGCGTAGGGCAGGCGAGCTCCTACGAGCAGTACTTC. This sequence encodes CASSVGQASSYEQYF. The J gene is TRBJ2-7, the V gene TRBV9; D is unclear. The CDR3 is made up of 15 amino acids. The V and J ends lost 0 bases and 0 bases respectively, with 10 bases between them. The germline V gene has CDR1 SGDLS and CDR2 YYNGEE.

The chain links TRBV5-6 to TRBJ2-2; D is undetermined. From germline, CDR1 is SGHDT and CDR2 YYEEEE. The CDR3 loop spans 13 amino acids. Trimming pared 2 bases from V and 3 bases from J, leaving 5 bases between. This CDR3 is CASSFRDTGELFF. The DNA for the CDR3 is TGTGCCAGCAGCTTTCGGGACACCGGGGAGCTGTTTTTT.

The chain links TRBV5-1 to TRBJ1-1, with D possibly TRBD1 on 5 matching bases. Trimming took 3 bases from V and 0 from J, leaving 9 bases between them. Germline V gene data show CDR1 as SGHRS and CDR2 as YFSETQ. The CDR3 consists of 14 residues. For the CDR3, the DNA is TGCGCCAGCAGCTCCCGACAGTTGAACACTGAAGCTTTCTTT. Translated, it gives CASSSRQLNTEAFF.

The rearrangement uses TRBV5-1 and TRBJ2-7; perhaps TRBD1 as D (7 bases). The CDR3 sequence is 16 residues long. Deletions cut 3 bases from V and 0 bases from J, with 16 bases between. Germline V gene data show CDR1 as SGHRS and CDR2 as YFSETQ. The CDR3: CASSWARDSLSYEQYF. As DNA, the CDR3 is TGCGCCAGCAGCTGGGCGCGGGACAGTCTCTCCTACGAGCAGTACTTC.

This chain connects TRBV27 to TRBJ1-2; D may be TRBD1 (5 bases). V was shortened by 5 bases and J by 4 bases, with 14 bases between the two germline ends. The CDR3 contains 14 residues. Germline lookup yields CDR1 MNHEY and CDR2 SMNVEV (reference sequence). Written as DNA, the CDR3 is TGTGCCAGCAGTCCTTCACGACAGCTCTATGGCTACACCTTC. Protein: CASSPSRQLYGYTF.